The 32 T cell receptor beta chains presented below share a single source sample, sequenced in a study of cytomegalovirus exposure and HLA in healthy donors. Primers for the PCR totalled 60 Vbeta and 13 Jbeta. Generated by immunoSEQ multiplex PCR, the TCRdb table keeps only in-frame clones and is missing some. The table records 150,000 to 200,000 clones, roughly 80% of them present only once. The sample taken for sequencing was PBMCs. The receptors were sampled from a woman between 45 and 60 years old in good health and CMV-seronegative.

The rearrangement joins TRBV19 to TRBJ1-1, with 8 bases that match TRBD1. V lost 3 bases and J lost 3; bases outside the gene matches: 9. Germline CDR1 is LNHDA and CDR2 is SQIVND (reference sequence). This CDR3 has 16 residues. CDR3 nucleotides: TGTGCCAGTAGTATTATACGGACAGGGAAGTACACTGAAGCTTTCTTT. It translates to CASSIIRTGKYTEAFF.

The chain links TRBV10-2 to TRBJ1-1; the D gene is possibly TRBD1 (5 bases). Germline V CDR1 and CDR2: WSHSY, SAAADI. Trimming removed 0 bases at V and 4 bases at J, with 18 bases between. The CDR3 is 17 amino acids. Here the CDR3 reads CASSESRPSRGITEAFF. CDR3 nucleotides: TGCGCCAGCAGTGAGTCCCGGCCTTCTCGGGGGATCACTGAAGCTTTCTTT.

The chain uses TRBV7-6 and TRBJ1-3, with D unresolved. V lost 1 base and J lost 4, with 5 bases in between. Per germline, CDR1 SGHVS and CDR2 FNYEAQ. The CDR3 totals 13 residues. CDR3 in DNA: TGTGCCAGCAGCTTAGATCTGGGAAACACCATATATTTT. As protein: CASSLDLGNTIYF.

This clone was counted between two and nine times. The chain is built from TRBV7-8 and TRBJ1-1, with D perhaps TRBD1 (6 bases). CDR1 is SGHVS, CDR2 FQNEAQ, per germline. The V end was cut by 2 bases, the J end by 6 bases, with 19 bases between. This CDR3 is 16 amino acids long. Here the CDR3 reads CASSLIGRGARSEAFF. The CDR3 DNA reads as TGTGCCAGCAGCTTAATCGGACGGGGGGCGCGGTCTGAAGCTTTCTTT.

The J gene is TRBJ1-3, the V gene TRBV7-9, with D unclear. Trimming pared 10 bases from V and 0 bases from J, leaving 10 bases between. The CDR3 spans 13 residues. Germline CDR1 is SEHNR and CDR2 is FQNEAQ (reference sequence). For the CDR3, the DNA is TGTGCCACTCGGGGTTTCTCTGGAAACACCATATATTTT. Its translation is CATRGFSGNTIYF.

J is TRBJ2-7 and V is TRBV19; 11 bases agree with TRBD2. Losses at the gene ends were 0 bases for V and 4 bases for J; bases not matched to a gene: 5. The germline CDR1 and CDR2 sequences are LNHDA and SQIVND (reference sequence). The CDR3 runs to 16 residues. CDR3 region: CASSIELAGGRYEQYF. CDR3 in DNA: TGTGCCAGTAGTATAGAGCTAGCGGGAGGAAGGTACGAGCAGTACTTC. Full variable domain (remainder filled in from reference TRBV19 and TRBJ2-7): DGGITQSPKYLFRKEGQNVTLSCEQNLNHDAMYWYRQDPGQGLRLIYYSQIVNDFQKGDIAEGYSVSREKKESFPLTVTSAQKNPTAFYLCASSIELAGGRYEQYFGPGTRLTVT.

Here the CDR3 reads CSVLAEQETQYF. The CDR3, as DNA: TGCAGCGTTTTAGCGGAGCAAGAGACCCAGTACTTC. The chain uses TRBV29-1 and TRBJ2-5; D is perhaps TRBD2 (6 bases). V lost 5 bases to trimming and J lost 2 bases, with 9 bases between them. The CDR3 is 12 residues long. Germline values: CDR1 SQVTM, CDR2 ANQGSEA. The entire variable domain, with the rest obtained from reference TRBV29-1 and TRBJ2-5, is as follows: SAVISQKPSRDICQRGTSLTIQCQVDSQVTMMFWYRQQPGQSLTLIATANQGSEATYESGFVIDKFPISRPNLTFSTLTVSNMSPEDSSIYLCSVLAEQETQYFGPGTRLLVL.

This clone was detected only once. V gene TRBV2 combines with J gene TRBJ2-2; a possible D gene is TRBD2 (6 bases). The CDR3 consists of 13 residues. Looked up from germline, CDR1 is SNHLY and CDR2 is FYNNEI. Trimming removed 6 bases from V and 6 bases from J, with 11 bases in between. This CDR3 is CASRVLASGELFF. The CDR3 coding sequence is TGTGCCAGCAGAGTACTAGCTTCCGGGGAGCTGTTTTTT.

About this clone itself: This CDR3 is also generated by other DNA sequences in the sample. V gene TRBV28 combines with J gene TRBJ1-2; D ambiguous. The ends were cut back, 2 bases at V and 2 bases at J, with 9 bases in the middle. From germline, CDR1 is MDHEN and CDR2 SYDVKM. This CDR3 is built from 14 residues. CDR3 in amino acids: CASSLPGGNYGYTF. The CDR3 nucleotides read TGTGCCAGCAGTTTACCCGGCGGGAACTATGGCTACACCTTC.

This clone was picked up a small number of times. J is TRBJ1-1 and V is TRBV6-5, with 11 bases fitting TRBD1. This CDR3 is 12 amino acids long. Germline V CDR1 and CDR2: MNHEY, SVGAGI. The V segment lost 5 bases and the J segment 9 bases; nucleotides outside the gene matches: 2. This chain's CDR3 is CASSMDRGQAFF. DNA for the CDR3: TGTGCCAGCAGTATGGACAGGGGGCAAGCTTTCTTT.

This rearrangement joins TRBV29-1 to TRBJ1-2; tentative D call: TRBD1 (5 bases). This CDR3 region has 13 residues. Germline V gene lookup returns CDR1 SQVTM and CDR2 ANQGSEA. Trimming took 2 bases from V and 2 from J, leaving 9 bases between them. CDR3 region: CSVEPGPNYGYTF. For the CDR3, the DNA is TGCAGCGTTGAACCAGGGCCGAACTATGGCTACACCTTC.

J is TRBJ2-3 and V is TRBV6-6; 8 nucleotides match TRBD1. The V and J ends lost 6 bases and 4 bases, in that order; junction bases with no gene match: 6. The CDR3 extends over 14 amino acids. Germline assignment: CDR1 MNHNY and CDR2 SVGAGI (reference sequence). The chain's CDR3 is CASREQGAADTQYF. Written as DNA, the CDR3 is TGTGCCAGCAGGGAGCAGGGGGCGGCAGATACGCAGTATTTT.

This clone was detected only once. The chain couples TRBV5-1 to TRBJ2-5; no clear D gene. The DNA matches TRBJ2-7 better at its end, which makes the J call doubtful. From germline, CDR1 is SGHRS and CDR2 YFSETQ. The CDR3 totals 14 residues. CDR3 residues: CASSLPESSYEQYF. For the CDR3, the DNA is TGCGCCAGCAGCTTGCCGGAGAGCTCCTACGAGCAGTACTTC.

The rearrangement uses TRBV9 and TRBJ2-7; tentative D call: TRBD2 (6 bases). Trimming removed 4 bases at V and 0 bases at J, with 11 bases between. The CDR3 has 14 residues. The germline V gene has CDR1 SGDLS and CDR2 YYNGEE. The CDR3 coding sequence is TGTGCCAGCAGCCGGGACTTGAGCTCCTACGAGCAGTACTTC. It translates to CASSRDLSSYEQYF.

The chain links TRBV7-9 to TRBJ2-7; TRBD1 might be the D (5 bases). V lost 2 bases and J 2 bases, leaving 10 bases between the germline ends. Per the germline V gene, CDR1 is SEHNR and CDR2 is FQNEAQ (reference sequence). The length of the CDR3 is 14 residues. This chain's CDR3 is CASSLSGNPYEQYF. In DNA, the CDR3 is TGTGCCAGCAGCTTATCAGGGAACCCCTACGAGCAGTACTTC.

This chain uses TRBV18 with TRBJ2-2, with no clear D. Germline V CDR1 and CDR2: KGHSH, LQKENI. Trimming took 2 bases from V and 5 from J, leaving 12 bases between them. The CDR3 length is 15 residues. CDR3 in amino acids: CASSPIEVGTGELFF. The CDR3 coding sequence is TGTGCCAGCTCACCAATCGAGGTTGGAACCGGGGAGCTGTTTTTT.

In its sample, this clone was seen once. This chain's CDR3 is CASRTAYNEQFF. Here the CDR3 DNA reads TGTGCCAGCCGGACTGCCTACAATGAGCAGTTCTTC. The chain employs TRBV28 and TRBJ2-1; tentative D call: TRBD2 (5 bases). Trimming removed 8 bases at V and 2 bases at J, with 7 bases between. CDR3 size: 12 residues. The germline CDR1 and CDR2 sequences are MDHEN and SYDVKM.

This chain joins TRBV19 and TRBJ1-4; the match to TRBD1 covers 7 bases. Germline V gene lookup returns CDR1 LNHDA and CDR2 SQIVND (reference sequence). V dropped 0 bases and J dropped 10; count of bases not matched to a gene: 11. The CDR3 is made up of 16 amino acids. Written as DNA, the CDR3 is TGTGCCAGTAGTATAGACGCGACAGGGCCGAGGGGAAAACTGTTTTTT. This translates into CASSIDATGPRGKLFF.

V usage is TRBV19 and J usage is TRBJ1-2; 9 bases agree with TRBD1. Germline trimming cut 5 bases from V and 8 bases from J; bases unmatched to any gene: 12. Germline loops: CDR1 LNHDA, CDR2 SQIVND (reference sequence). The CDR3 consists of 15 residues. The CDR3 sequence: CASSGPGTGWNGYTF. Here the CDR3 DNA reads TGTGCCAGTAGTGGCCCCGGGACAGGGTGGAACGGCTACACCTTC.

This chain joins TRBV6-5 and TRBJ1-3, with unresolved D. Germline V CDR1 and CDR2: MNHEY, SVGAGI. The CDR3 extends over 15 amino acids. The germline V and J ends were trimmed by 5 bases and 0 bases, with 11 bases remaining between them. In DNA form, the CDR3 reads TGTGCCAGCAGTACAACACCTTCCTCTGGAAACACCATATATTTT. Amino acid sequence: CASSTTPSSGNTIYF.

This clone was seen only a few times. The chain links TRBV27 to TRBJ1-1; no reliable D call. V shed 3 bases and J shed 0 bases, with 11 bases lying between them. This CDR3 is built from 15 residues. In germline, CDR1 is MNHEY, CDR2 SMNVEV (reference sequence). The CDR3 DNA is TGTGCCAGCAGTTTTAGTGCGGGCATGAACACTGAAGCTTTCTTT. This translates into CASSFSAGMNTEAFF.

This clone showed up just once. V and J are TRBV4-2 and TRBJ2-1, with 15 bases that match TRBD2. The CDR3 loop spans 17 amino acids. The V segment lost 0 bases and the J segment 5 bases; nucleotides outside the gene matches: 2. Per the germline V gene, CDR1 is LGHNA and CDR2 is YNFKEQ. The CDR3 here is CASSQDGLAGGNNEQFF. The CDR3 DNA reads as TGTGCCAGCAGCCAAGATGGACTAGCGGGAGGGAACAATGAGCAGTTCTTC.

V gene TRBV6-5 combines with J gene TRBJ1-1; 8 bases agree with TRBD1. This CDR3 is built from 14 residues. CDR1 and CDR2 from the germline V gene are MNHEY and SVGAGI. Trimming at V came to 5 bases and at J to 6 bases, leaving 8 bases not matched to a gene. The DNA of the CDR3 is TGTGCCAGCAGTGACACAGACAGGGGTGCTGAAGCTTTCTTT. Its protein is CASSDTDRGAEAFF.

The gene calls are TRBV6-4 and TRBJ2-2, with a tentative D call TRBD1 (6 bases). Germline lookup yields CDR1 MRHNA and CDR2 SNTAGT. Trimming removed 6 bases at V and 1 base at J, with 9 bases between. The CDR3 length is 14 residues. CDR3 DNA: TGTGCCAGCAGGAGAGGGGGGAACACCGGGGAGCTGTTTTTT. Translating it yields CASRRGGNTGELFF.

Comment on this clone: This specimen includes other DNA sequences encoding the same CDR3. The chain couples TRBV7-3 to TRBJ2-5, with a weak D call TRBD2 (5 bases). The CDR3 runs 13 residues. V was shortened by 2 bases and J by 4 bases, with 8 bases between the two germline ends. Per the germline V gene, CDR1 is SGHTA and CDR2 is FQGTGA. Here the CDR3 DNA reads TGTGCCAGCAGCTTATCGGGAAGAGAGACCCAGTACTTC. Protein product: CASSLSGRETQYF.

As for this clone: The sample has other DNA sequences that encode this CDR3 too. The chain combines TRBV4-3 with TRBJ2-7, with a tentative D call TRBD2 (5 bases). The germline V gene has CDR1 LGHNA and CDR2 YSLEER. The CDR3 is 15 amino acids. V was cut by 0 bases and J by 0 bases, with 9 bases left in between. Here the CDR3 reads CASSQDRELSYEQYF. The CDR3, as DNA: TGCGCCAGCAGCCAAGATAGGGAGCTCTCCTACGAGCAGTACTTC.

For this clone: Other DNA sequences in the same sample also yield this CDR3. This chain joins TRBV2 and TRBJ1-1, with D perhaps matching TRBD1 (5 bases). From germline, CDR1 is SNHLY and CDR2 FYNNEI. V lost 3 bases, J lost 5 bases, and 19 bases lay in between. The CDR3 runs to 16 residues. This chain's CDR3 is CASSEAEGLSDTEAFF. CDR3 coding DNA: TGTGCCAGCAGTGAGGCGGAGGGGCTCTCGGATACTGAAGCTTTCTTT.

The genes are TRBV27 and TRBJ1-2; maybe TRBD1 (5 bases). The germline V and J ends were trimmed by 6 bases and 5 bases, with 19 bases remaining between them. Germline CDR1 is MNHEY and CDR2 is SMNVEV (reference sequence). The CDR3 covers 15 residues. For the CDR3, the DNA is TGTGCCAGCAGCATAAGCCTCGGGGGGTGGTATGGCTACACCTTC. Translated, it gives CASSISLGGWYGYTF.

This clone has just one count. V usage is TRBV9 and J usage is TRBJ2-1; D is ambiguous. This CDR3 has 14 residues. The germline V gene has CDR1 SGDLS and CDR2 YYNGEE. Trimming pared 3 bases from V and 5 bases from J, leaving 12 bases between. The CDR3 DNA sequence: TGTGCCAGCAGCGGGGCCAGCTACCACAATGAGCAGTTCTTC. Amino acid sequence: CASSGASYHNEQFF.

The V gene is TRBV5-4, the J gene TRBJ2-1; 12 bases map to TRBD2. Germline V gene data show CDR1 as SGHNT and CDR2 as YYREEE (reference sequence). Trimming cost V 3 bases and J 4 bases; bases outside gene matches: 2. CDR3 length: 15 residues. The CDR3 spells CASSSSGGGYNEQFF. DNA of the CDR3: TGTGCCAGCAGCTCTAGCGGGGGGGGATACAATGAGCAGTTCTTC.

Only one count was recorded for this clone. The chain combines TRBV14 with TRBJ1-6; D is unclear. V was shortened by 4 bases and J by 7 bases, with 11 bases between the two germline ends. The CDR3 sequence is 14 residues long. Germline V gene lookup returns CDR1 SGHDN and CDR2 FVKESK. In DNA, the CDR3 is TGTGCCAGCAGCCCCGGGATGACCAATTCACCCCTCCACTTT. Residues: CASSPGMTNSPLHF.

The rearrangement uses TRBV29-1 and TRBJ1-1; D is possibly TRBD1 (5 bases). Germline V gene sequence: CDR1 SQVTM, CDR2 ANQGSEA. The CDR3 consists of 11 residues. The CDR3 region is CCDSTNTEAFF. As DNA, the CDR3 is TGCTGCGACAGCACGAACACTGAAGCTTTCTTT.